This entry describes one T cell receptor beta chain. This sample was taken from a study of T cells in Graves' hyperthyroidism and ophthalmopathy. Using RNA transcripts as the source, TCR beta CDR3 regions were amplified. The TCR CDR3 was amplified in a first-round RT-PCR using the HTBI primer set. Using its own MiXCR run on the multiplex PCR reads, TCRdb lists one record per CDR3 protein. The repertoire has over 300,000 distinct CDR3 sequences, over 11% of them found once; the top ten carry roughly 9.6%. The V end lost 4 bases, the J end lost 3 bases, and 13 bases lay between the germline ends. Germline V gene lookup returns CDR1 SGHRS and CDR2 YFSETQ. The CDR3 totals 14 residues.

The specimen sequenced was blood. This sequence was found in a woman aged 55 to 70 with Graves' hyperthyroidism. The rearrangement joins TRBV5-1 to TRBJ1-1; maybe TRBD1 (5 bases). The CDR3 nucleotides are TGCGCCAGCAGCGACCCCGGGGGGGACACTGAAGCTTTCTTT. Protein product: CASSDPGGDTEAFF.